This T cell receptor (beta chain) appears in the sequencing data of a study of blood T cell repertoires in COVID-19. Study-level information: Spain, Italy and the United States supplied samples that represented acute and convalescent COVID-19. The analysed material was cDNA or gDNA that came from T cells, B-cell-depleted T cells, or PBMCs.

With 1 base clipped from V and 8 bases from J, the junction kept 9 bases outside the gene matches. The germline V gene encodes CDR1 LGHDT and CDR2 YNNKEL (reference sequence). There are 16 residues in the CDR3. In the original analysis: Using reference gene primer amplification, nucleated cell counts were estimated. TCRdb's copy holds only in-frame clones and misses some; the assay was immunoSEQ multiplex PCR. V, J and clone size were drawn from that table, and D and trimming were deduced from the DNA. The sample comprises about 130,000 clones, roughly 72% of which are singletons, and around 5.9% rests with the top ten.

The sequenced sample was peripheral blood. The J gene is TRBJ1-4, the V gene TRBV3-1 (or the pseudogene TRBV3-2), with 8 nucleotides matching TRBD1. The TCR originated in a man between 60 and 75 years old with acute or convalescent COVID-19. CDR3 nucleotides: TGTGCCAGCAGCCAAGCAGGGGGCGGGTTGGGGGAAAAACTGTTTTTT. This gives the protein CASSQAGGGLGEKLFF.